The T cell receptor beta chain described here comes from a study of cytomegalovirus exposure and HLA in healthy donors. Overall study findings and caveats: Other equally common chains were less clonally expanded than HLA-associated TCR beta chains, a later analysis showed.

The PCR ran on 60 Vbeta and 13 Jbeta primers. Per the authors' pipeline: The authors later counted 65 million to 90 million unique TCR beta chains, roughly 11 million of them shared. Using immunoSEQ multiplex PCR, the repertoire was profiled, and TCRdb retains in-frame clones only, with some absent. V and J calls and clone size are given by that table; D and trimming were obtained from the DNA. The profile shows about 180,000 clones, 70% to 85% of them singletons. Comments on this clone: No antigen is known for it.

V shed 5 bases and J 2 bases; nucleotides not matched to a gene: 7. The CDR3 covers 16 residues. Germline V CDR1 and CDR2: SGHAT, FQDESV (reference sequence). The TCR was taken from a man aged 18 to 29 in good health and CMV-seronegative. The chain combines TRBV11-1 with TRBJ1-4; 8 positions agree with TRBD1. Sequences were obtained from PBMCs. CDR3 sequence reads: CASSPRTGPTNEKLFF. CDR3 in DNA: TGTGCCAGCAGCCCCAGGACAGGGCCGACTAATGAAAAACTGTTTTTT.